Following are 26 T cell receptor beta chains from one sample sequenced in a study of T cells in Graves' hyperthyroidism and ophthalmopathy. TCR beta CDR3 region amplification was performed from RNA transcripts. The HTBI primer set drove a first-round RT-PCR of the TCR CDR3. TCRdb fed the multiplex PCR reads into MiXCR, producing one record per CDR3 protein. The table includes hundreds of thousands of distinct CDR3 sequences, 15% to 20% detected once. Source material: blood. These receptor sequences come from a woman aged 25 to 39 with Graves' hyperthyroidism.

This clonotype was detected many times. For the CDR3, the DNA is TGCGCCAGCAGCTTGGCCAGGAGGACTGAAGCTTTCTTT. Its protein product is CASSLARRTEAFF. The chain couples TRBV5-1 to TRBJ1-1; D not certain. The ends were cut back, 0 bases at V and 5 bases at J, with 8 bases in the middle. The length of the CDR3 is 13 residues. Germline assignment: CDR1 SGHRS and CDR2 YFSETQ.

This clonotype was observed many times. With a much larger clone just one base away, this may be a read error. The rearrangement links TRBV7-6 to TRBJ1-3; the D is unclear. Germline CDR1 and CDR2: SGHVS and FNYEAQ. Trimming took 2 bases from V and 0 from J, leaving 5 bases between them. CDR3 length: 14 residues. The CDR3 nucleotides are TGTGCCAGCAGCTTATACAGCTCTGGAAACACCATATATTTT. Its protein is CASSLYSSGNTIYF.

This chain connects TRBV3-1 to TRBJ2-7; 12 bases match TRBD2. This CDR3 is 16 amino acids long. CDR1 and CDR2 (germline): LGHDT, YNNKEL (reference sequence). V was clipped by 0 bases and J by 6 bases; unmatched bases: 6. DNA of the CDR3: TGTGCCAGCAGCCAAGATCGGCTAGCGGGAGGGGGCGAGCAGTACTTC. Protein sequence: CASSQDRLAGGGEQYF.

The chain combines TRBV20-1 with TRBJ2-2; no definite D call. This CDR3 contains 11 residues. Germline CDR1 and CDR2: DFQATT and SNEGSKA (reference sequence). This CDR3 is CGTSSTGELFF. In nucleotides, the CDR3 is TGCGGCACAAGTAGCACCGGGGAGCTGTTTTTT.

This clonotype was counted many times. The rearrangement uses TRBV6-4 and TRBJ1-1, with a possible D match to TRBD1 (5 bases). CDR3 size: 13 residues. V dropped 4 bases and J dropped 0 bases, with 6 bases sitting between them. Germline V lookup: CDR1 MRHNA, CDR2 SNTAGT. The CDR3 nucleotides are TGTGCCAGCAGTGCACAGGTGAACACTGAAGCTTTCTTT. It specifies CASSAQVNTEAFF.

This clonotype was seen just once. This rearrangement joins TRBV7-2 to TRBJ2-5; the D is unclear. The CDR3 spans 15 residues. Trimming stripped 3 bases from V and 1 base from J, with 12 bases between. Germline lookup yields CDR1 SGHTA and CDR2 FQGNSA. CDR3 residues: CASSFEGRSQETQYF. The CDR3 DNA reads TGTGCCAGCAGCTTTGAAGGCAGGTCCCAAGAGACCCAGTACTTC.

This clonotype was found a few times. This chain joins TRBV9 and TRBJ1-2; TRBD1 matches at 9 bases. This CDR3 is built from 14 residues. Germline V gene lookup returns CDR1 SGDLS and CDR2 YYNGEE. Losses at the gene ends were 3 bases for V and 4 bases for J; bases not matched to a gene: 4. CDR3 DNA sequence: TGTGCCAGCAGCGGGCACAGGGGGCCCTATGGCTACACCTTC. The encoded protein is CASSGHRGPYGYTF.

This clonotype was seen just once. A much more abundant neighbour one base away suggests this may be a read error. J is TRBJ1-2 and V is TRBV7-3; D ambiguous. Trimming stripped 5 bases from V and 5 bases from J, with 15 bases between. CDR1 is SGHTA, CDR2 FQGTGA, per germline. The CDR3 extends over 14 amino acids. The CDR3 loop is CASSVNSLGYGYTF. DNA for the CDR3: TGTGCCAGCAGCGTAAACAGCCTGGGATATGGCTACACCTTC.

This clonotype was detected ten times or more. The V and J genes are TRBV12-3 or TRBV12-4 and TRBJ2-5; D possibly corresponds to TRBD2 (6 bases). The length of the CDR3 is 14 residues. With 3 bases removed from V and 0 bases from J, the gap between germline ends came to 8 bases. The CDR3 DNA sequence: TGTGCCAGCAGTTTCGCGGGAAACCAAGAGACCCAGTACTTC. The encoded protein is CASSFAGNQETQYF.

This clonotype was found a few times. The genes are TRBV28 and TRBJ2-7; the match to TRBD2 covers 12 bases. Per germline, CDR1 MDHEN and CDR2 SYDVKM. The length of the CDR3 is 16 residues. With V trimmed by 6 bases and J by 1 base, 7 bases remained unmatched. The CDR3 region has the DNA TGTGCCAGCAGCCCCTTAGGACTAGCGGGATCCTACGAGCAGTACTTC. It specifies CASSPLGLAGSYEQYF.

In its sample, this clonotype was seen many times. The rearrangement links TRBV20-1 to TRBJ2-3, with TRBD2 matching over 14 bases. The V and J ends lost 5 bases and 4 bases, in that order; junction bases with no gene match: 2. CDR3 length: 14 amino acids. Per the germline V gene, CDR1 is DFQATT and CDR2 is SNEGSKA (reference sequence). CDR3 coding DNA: TGCAGTGCTGGACTAGCGGGAGGCGCAGATACGCAGTATTTT. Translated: CSAGLAGGADTQYF.

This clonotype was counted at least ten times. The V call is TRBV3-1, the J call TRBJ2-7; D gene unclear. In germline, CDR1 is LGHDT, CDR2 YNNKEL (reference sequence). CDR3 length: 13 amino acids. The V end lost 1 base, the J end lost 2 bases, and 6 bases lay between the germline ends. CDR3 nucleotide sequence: TGTGCCAGCAGCCAAGGAGCCACCTACGAGCAGTACTTC. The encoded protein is CASSQGATYEQYF.

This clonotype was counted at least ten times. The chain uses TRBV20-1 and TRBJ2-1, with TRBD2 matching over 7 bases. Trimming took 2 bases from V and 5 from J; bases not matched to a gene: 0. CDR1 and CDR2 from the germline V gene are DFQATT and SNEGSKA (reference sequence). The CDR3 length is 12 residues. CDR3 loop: CSARLADNEQFF. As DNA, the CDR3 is TGCAGTGCTAGACTAGCGGACAATGAGCAGTTCTTC.

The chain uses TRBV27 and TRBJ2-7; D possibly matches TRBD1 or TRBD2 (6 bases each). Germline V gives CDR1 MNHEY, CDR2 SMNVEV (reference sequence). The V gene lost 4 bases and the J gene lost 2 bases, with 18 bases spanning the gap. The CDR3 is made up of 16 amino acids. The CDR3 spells CASSWGAYGYAYEQYF. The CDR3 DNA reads TGTGCCAGCAGTTGGGGGGCTTACGGCTACGCCTACGAGCAGTACTTC.

Here the CDR3 DNA reads TGCAGTGCTAGATCCCCTTCCGAGCAGTACTTC. Translation gives CSARSPSEQYF. V is TRBV20-1 and J is TRBJ2-7; D unclear. V was pared by 2 bases and J by 6 bases, with 8 bases between. The CDR3 spans 11 residues. Germline values: CDR1 DFQATT, CDR2 SNEGSKA (reference sequence).

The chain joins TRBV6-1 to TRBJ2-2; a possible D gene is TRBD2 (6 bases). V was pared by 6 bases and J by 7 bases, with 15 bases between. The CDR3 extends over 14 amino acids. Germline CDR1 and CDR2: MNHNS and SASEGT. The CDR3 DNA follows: TGTGCCAGCAGCCGGGACGGGAGATTCGGGGAGCTGTTTTTT. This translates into CASSRDGRFGELFF.

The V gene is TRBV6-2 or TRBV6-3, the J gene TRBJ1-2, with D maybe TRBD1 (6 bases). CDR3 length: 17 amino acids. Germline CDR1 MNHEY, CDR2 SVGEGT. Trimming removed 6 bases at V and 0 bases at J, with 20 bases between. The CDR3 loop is CASSTGGRASSNYGYTF. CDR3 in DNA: TGTGCCAGCAGCACGGGGGGCAGGGCGTCATCTAACTATGGCTACACCTTC.

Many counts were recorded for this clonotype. CDR3 DNA: TGCAGTGCTAGACGTGCCTCGAACACTGAAGCTTTCTTT. This encodes CSARRASNTEAFF. V is TRBV20-1 and J is TRBJ1-1; the D is unclear. CDR1 DFQATT and CDR2 SNEGSKA come from the germline V gene (reference sequence). V lost 2 bases and J lost 1, with 8 bases in between. The CDR3 loop spans 13 amino acids.

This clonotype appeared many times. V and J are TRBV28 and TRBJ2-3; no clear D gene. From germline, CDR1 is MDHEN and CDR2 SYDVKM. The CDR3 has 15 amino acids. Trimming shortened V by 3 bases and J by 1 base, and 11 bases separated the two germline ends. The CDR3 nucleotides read TGTGCCAGCAGTTTCGTTGGAGTTGGCACAGATACGCAGTATTTT. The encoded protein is CASSFVGVGTDTQYF.

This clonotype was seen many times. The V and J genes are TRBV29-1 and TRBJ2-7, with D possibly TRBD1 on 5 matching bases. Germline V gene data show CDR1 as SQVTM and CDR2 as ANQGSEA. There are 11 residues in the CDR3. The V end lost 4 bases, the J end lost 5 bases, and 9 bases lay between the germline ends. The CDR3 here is CSVGRGHEQYF. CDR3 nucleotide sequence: TGCAGCGTTGGTAGGGGCCACGAGCAGTACTTC.

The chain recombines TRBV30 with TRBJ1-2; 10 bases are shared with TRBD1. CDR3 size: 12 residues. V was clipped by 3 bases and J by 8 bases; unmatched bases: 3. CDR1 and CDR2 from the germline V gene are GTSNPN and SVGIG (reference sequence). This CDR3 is CAWSGTGVGYTF. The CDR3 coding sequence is TGTGCCTGGAGCGGGACAGGGGTCGGCTACACCTTC.

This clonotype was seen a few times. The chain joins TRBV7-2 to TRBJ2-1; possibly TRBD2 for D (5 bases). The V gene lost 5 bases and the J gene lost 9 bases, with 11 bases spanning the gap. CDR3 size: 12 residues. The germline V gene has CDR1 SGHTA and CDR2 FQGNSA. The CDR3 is CASSPGLIEQFF. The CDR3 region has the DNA TGTGCCAGCAGCCCCGGACTGATTGAGCAGTTCTTC.

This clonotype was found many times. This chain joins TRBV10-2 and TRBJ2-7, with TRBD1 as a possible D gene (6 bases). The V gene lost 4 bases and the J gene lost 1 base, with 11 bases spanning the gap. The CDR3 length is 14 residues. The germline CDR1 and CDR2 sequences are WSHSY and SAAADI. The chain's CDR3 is CASSVRRGSYEQYF. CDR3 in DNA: TGCGCCAGCAGTGTCCGCAGGGGATCCTACGAGCAGTACTTC.

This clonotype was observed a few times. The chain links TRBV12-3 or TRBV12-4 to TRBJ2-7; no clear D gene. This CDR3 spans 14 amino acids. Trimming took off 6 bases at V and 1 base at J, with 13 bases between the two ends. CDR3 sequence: CASSPTWVSYEQYF. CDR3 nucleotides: TGTGCCAGCAGCCCGACCTGGGTTTCCTACGAGCAGTACTTC.

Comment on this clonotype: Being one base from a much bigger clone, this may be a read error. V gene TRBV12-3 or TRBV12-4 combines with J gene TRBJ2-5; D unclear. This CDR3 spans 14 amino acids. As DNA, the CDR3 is TGTGCCGGCAGTTTTACAAACAACCAAGAGACCCAGTACTTC. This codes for CAGSFTNNQETQYF.

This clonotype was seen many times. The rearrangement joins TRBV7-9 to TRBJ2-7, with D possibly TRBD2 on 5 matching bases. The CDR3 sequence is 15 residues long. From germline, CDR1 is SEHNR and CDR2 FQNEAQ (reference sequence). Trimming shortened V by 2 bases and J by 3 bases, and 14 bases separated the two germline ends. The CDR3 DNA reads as TGTGCCAGCAGCTTAAGTGGGAGCGCGGACTACGAGCAGTACTTC. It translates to CASSLSGSADYEQYF. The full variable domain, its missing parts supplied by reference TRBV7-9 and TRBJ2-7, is DTGVSQNPRHKITKRGQNVTFRCDPISEHNRLYWYRQTLGQGPEFLTYFQNEAQLEKSRLLSDRFSAERPKGSFSTLEIQRTEQGDSAMYLCASSLSGSADYEQYFGPGTRLTVT.